These 25 T cell receptor beta chains originate from one sample sequenced in a study of blood T cell repertoires in COVID-19. Sequencing was performed with immunoSEQ multiplex PCR; in TCRdb, only in-frame clones are kept and a portion is missing. Here the sample spans 130,000 or so clones, roughly 85% being singletons. Sample: peripheral blood. The receptors derive from a human donor in a cohort sampled during active COVID-19.

The J gene is TRBJ2-3, the V gene TRBV30, with 10 bases aligning to TRBD2. The germline V gene encodes CDR1 GTSNPN and CDR2 SVGIG (reference sequence). This CDR3 region has 16 residues. Trimming at V came to 3 bases and at J to 2 bases, leaving 8 bases not matched to a gene. The CDR3 loop is CAWSLGLAETTDTQYF. CDR3 nucleotide sequence: TGTGCCTGGAGCCTTGGACTAGCGGAGACCACAGATACGCAGTATTTT.

J is TRBJ1-2 and V is TRBV7-9, with 7 bases matching TRBD1. This CDR3 contains 16 residues. With 1 base clipped from V and 0 bases from J, the junction kept 5 bases outside the gene matches. Germline assignment: CDR1 SEHNR and CDR2 FQNEAQ (reference sequence). CDR3 DNA sequence: TGTGCCAGCAGCTTAGGAGGGGGCGAAGCTAACTATGGCTACACCTTC. It specifies CASSLGGGEANYGYTF.

The chain employs TRBV19 and TRBJ1-1, with D tentatively TRBD1 (5 bases). CDR1 LNHDA and CDR2 SQIVND come from the germline V gene (reference sequence). The CDR3 length is 16 residues. V lost 1 base and J 4 bases, leaving 16 bases between the germline ends. CDR3 loop: CASSIGFGRESTEAFF. In DNA form, the CDR3 reads TGTGCCAGTAGTATAGGGTTCGGCAGGGAAAGCACTGAAGCTTTCTTT.

V gene TRBV7-3 combines with J gene TRBJ2-3; the D gene is possibly TRBD2 (6 bases). This CDR3 has 15 amino acids. Trimming removed 5 bases from V and 2 bases from J, with 14 bases in between. From germline, CDR1 is SGHTA and CDR2 FQGTGA. The CDR3 loop is CASSPGARFTDTQYF. CDR3 sequence (DNA): TGTGCCAGCAGCCCGGGAGCGCGCTTCACAGATACGCAGTATTTT.

This clone was counted a single time. The chain carries TRBV2 and TRBJ2-4, with D possibly TRBD2 on 5 matching bases. Germline V gene data show CDR1 as SNHLY and CDR2 as FYNNEI. The CDR3 runs to 16 residues. Trimming pared 7 bases from V and 4 bases from J, leaving 20 bases between. The CDR3 loop reads CASISEPGSVKNIQYF. The CDR3 region has the DNA TGTGCCAGCATATCAGAGCCTGGGAGTGTTAAAAACATTCAGTACTTC.

This rearrangement joins TRBV11-3 to TRBJ2-1, with 10 bases matching TRBD2. The V gene end was trimmed by 0 bases and the J gene end by 0 bases; junction bases not matched to a gene: 8. This CDR3 has 19 amino acids. From germline, CDR1 is SGHNT and CDR2 YENEEA. The CDR3, as DNA: TGTGCCAGCAGCTTAGAGGCTAGCGGGAGAGGCAGCTCCTACAATGAGCAGTTCTTC. It yields the protein CASSLEASGRGSSYNEQFF.

This clone has a single count. V and J are TRBV6-2 or TRBV6-3 and TRBJ1-2, with 8 nucleotides matching TRBD1. CDR1 is MNHEY and CDR2 is SVGEGT in the germline V gene. The CDR3 totals 15 residues. V was clipped by 0 bases and J by 2 bases; unmatched bases: 2. CDR3 amino acids: CASSYSNRGNYGYTF. DNA of the CDR3: TGTGCCAGCAGTTACTCGAACAGGGGGAACTATGGCTACACCTTC.

This chain links TRBV2 with TRBJ2-5; TRBD2 agrees at 9 bases. The length of the CDR3 is 14 residues. The V gene end was trimmed by 6 bases and the J gene end by 4 bases; junction bases not matched to a gene: 6. Germline V gives CDR1 SNHLY, CDR2 FYNNEI. CDR3 sequence: CASRKPGLAETQYF. CDR3 sequence (DNA): TGTGCCAGCAGGAAACCGGGACTAGCAGAGACCCAGTACTTC.

The chain uses TRBV9 and TRBJ2-1; 7 bases line up with TRBD2. The germline V gene has CDR1 SGDLS and CDR2 YYNGEE. The V and J ends lost 4 bases and 6 bases, in that order; junction bases with no gene match: 4. The length of the CDR3 is 13 residues. The CDR3: CASSTRLANEQFF. CDR3 DNA: TGTGCCAGCAGCACCCGACTAGCCAATGAGCAGTTCTTC.

The rearrangement links TRBV7-8 to TRBJ2-7; D is possibly TRBD1 (5 bases). Trimming stripped 3 bases from V and 3 bases from J, with 9 bases between. The CDR3 covers 13 residues. CDR1 and CDR2 (germline): SGHVS, FQNEAQ. DNA of the CDR3: TGTGCCAGCAGCTTGGGGCTTCTCTACGAGCAGTACTTC. This translates into CASSLGLLYEQYF.

CDR3 bases: TGTGCCATCAGTGAGATCGACAGGATAAATTCACCCCTCCACTTT. Its protein product is CAISEIDRINSPLHF. The genes are TRBV10-3 and TRBJ1-6; perhaps TRBD1 as D (6 bases). V was cut by 2 bases and J by 7 bases, with 12 bases left in between. The germline V gene has CDR1 ENHRY and CDR2 SYGVKD. The CDR3 is 15 residues long.

This clone has just a few counts. The chain combines TRBV11-1 with TRBJ2-5, with D unresolved. CDR3 length equals 15 residues. Between the trimmed V and J ends, which lost 5 bases and 7 bases, there was a span of 20 bases. Per germline, CDR1 SGHAT and CDR2 FQDESV (reference sequence). CDR3: CASSPRRTSVRTQYF. The CDR3 DNA is TGTGCCAGCAGCCCCCGCCGCACTTCGGTGCGGACCCAGTACTTC.

V and J are TRBV30 and TRBJ2-1; D may be TRBD2 (5 bases). The CDR3 consists of 13 residues. The V and J ends lost 0 bases and 10 bases respectively, with 13 bases between them. Germline CDR1 reads GTSNPN; CDR2 reads SVGIG (reference sequence). The CDR3 is CAWSVLGSGEQFF. The CDR3 DNA follows: TGTGCCTGGAGTGTACTGGGGTCGGGGGAGCAGTTCTTC.

The genes are TRBV5-1 and TRBJ2-1, with D possibly matching TRBD1 (6 bases). CDR1 is SGHRS, CDR2 YFSETQ, per germline. The V gene lost 2 bases and the J gene lost 7 bases, with 7 bases spanning the gap. The CDR3 covers 12 residues. The CDR3 loop is CASSFQGNEQFF. The CDR3 DNA sequence: TGCGCCAGCAGCTTTCAGGGGAATGAGCAGTTCTTC.

J is TRBJ1-5 and V is TRBV15; D ambiguous. The CDR3 has 15 residues. The germline V gene encodes CDR1 LNHNV and CDR2 YYDKDF (reference sequence). V was clipped by 2 bases and J by 5 bases, with 13 bases between them. The CDR3 loop is CATSRSFDWDQPQHF. DNA of the CDR3: TGTGCCACCAGCAGAAGCTTTGACTGGGATCAGCCCCAGCATTTT.

V is TRBV12-3 or TRBV12-4 and J is TRBJ2-1, with 7 bases aligning to TRBD2. Unmatched junction bases numbered 2, after V lost 4 bases and J lost 5 bases. CDR3 length: 13 amino acids. The CDR3 bases are TGTGCCAGCAGTTGGGACTACAACAATGAGCAGTTCTTC. Protein product: CASSWDYNNEQFF.

The gene calls are TRBV7-2 and TRBJ2-3, with D perhaps TRBD1 (6 bases). Germline V gene lookup returns CDR1 SGHTA and CDR2 FQGNSA. This CDR3 spans 15 amino acids. Trimming took off 5 bases at V and 1 base at J, with 13 bases between the two ends. CDR3 sequence (DNA): TGTGCCAGCAGCCTACTATCAGGGGGCACAGATACGCAGTATTTT. Translating it yields CASSLLSGGTDTQYF.

V usage is TRBV6-6 and J usage is TRBJ1-2; the match to TRBD1 covers 8 bases. The CDR3 runs to 14 residues. V trimming: 5 bases; J trimming: 6 bases; junction bases outside the gene matches: 8. Germline V lookup: CDR1 MNHNY, CDR2 SVGAGI (reference sequence). The CDR3: CASSPPGQENGYTF. In nucleotides, the CDR3 is TGTGCCAGCAGTCCTCCGGGACAGGAGAATGGCTACACCTTC.

The rearrangement joins TRBV3-1 (or the pseudogene TRBV3-2) to TRBJ2-5, with a weak D call TRBD1 (6 bases). Germline V gene data show CDR1 as LGHDT and CDR2 as YNNKEL (reference sequence). This CDR3 has 18 residues. Trimming removed 1 base from V and 5 bases from J, with 23 bases in between. The DNA for the CDR3 is TGTGCCAGCAGCCAAGGGACGGCCTCAGGGGTTTGGCGGGAGACCCAGTACTTC. This sequence encodes CASSQGTASGVWRETQYF.

The chain carries TRBV6-2 or TRBV6-3 and TRBJ2-1, with D maybe TRBD2 (6 bases). Trimming left V 3 bases short and J 9 bases short, with 15 bases between. Germline-derived CDR1 and CDR2 are MNHEY and SVGEGT. This CDR3 region has 14 residues. CDR3 in DNA: TGTGCCAGCAGTTATGGAATGGTCGGGAGTGAGCAGTTCTTC. Residues: CASSYGMVGSEQFF.

This sequence joins TRBV12-3 or TRBV12-4 and TRBJ1-1; possibly TRBD1 for D (6 bases). The CDR3 length is 13 residues. V was trimmed by 6 bases and J by 4 bases, leaving 12 bases between them. The DNA for the CDR3 is TGTGCCAGCAGATCACAGGGATTCACTGAAGCTTTCTTT. It is translated as CASRSQGFTEAFF.

The V gene is TRBV30, the J gene TRBJ1-1; D is uncertain. The CDR3 has 13 amino acids. V lost 4 bases, J lost 9 bases, and 18 bases lay in between. Germline CDR1 reads GTSNPN; CDR2 reads SVGIG (reference sequence). The CDR3 sequence is CAWIPAGVRKAFF. The CDR3 DNA reads TGTGCCTGGATTCCGGCGGGAGTTAGGAAAGCTTTCTTT.

This chain connects TRBV7-6 to TRBJ2-5; the D gene is possibly TRBD2 (6 bases). Germline-derived CDR1 and CDR2 are SGHVS and FNYEAQ. This CDR3 region has 16 residues. V lost 1 base and J lost 3, with 15 bases in between. The CDR3 coding sequence is TGTGCCAGCAGCTTAGTTTACGGGGGTGGAAAAGAGACCCAGTACTTC. Translated: CASSLVYGGGKETQYF.

The chain has TRBV10-1 and TRBJ2-2, with a possible D match to TRBD2 (6 bases). V was clipped by 6 bases and J by 0 bases, with 14 bases between them. Looked up from germline, CDR1 is WNHNN and CDR2 is SYGVQD (reference sequence). The CDR3 length is 16 residues. CDR3: CASSPLRGSNTGELFF. CDR3 DNA sequence: TGCGCCAGCAGCCCGCTTCGGGGGTCGAACACCGGGGAGCTGTTTTTT.

The chain recombines TRBV4-3 with TRBJ1-6, with 8 bases identical to TRBD1. CDR3 length equals 18 residues. V was clipped by 0 bases and J by 2 bases; unmatched bases: 6. Germline V CDR1 and CDR2: LGHNA, YSLEER. The DNA for the CDR3 is TGCGCCAGCAGCCAAGAATCCCCAGGGGGCGCCTATAATTCACCCCTCCACTTT. It translates to CASSQESPGGAYNSPLHF.